The text below deals with one T cell receptor beta chain. The record originates from a study of blood T cell repertoires in COVID-19. The repertoire was sequenced with immunoSEQ multiplex PCR; TCRdb's copy has only in-frame clones and lacks some. This table holds roughly 160,000 clones, 70% to 90% found once. Germline CDR1 and CDR2: SGHDT and YYEEEE. There are 14 residues in the CDR3. After removal of 1 base from V and 1 base from J, the junction contained 2 bases not matched to a gene. This receptor was taken from a woman aged 45-60 years with COVID-19, enrolled during active disease. Sequencing was carried out using peripheral blood. The chain carries TRBV5-6 and TRBJ2-7, with 7 bases lining up with TRBD1. The CDR3: CASSLKGASYEQYF. The CDR3 nucleotides are TGTGCCAGCAGCTTGAAGGGGGCTTCCTACGAGCAGTACTTC.